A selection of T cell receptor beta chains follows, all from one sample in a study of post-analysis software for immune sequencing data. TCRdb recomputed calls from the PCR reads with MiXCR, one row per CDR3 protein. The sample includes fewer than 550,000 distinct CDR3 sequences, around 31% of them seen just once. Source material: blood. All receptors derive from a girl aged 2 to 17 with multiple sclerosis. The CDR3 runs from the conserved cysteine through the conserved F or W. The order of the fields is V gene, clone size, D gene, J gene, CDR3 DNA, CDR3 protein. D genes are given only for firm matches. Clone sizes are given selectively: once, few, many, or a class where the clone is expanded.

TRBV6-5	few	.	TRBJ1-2	TGTGCCAGCAGTTACTCGGGGGCCTATGGCTACACCTTC	CASSYSGAYGYTF
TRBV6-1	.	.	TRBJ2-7	TGTGCCAGCAGTCCTAGCCCACTTCCCGAGCAGTACTTC	CASSPSPLPEQYF
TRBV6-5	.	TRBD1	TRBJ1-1	TGTGCCAGCAGTTCCCCGGGACAGGGGGACACTGAAGCTTTCTTT	CASSSPGQGDTEAFF
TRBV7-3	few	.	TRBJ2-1	TGTGCCAGCAGCCGTGACTTGGGTGGTGGTGAGCAGTTCTTC	CASSRDLGGGEQFF
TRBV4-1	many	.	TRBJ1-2	TGCGCCAGCAGCCAAGCACATTCGACAGACGGCTACACCTTC	CASSQAHSTDGYTF
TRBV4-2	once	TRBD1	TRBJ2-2	TGTGCCAGCAGCCAAGATGATACAGGGGACACCGGGGAGCTGTTTTTT	CASSQDDTGDTGELFF
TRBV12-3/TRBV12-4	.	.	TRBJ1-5	TGTGCCAGCAGTTTAGCGTCGGCAGGGGCCAAGCCCCAGCATTTT	CASSLASAGAKPQHF
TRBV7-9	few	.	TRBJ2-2	TGTGCCAGCAGCTCGACCTTGAACACCGGGGAGCTGTTTTTT	CASSSTLNTGELFF
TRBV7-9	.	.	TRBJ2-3	TGTGCCAGCAGCTTAGGGGCGGCCTGGGATACGCAGTATTTT	CASSLGAAWDTQYF
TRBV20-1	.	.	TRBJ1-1	TGCAGTGCTAAGGGGGGGCGAACTGAAGCTTTCTTT	CSAKGGRTEAFF
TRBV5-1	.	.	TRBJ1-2	TGCGCCAGCAGCTTGGACTACGGAGGAAACTATGGCTACACCTTC	CASSLDYGGNYGYTF
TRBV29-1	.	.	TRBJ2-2	TGCAGCGTTGTCACAGGAGTAAACACCGGGGAGCTGTTTTTT	CSVVTGVNTGELFF
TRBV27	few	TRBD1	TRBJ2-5	TGTGCCAGCAGTTCTAGATCCGGGACAGGGTCACAAGAGACCCAGTACTTC	CASSSRSGTGSQETQYF
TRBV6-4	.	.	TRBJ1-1	TGTGCCAGCAGTGAGACCTTAAGAGCTAAGTGGGGTAATGAAGCTTTCTTT	CASSETLRAKWGNEAFF
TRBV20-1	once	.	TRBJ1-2	TGCAGTGGGGGTGGCAGCTATGGCTACACCTTC	CSGGGSYGYTF
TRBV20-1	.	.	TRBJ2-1	TGCAGTGCTAGAGAAGGGAACCGGGAGCAGTTCTTC	CSAREGNREQFF
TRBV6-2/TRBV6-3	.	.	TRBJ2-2	TGTGCCAGCAGTTACGTGAACACCGGGGAGCTGTTTTTT	CASSYVNTGELFF
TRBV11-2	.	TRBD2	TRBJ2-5	TGTGCCAGCAGCTTAGTCGGGACTAGCGGGGGGAACCCATTCCAAGAGACCCAGTACTTC	CASSLVGTSGGNPFQETQYF
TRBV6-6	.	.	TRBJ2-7	TGTGCCAGCAGTTACTGGGGGGGCGAGGAGCAGTACTTC	CASSYWGGEEQYF
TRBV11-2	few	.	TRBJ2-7	TGTGCCAGCAGCTTAGACGGGACTGGGGGCGAGCAGTACTTC	CASSLDGTGGEQYF
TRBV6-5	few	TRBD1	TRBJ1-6	TGTGCCAGCAGTCGCGCCGGGACAGAGAATTCACCCCTCCACTTT	CASSRAGTENSPLHF